This T cell receptor (beta chain) was recovered during a study of siplizumab effects on memory and regulatory T cells. Overall study findings and caveats: Alloreactive sequences traceable to unstimulated CD4+ memory cells were significantly reduced by siplizumab. Many proliferating CD4+ or CD8+ clones remained unclassified. Roughly 75-96% of them could not be assigned either a naive or a memory phenotype. Naive T cells appeared more diverse than memory cells and seemed to be major alloresponse contributors. Only a minor fraction of alloreactive clones mapped to unstimulated subsets.

CDR3 size: 16 residues. V was pared by 7 bases and J by 8 bases, with 11 bases of the junction left unmatched. Germline values: CDR1 MDHEN, CDR2 SYDVKM. Concerning this clone itself: Its specificity is unknown.

Assay: immunoSEQ multiplex PCR; the TCRdb copy retains only in-frame clones and omits some. The sample contains 80,000 to 130,000 clones, less than 95% of which appear only once. V and J are TRBV28 and TRBJ2-1, with 13 bases aligning to TRBD2. The source material was Tregs sorted from blood. The receptor was derived from a human donor in good health. The CDR3 DNA sequence: TGTGCCAGCACCCACTTGACTAGCGGGAGGAGAGATGAGCAGTTCTTC. Amino acids: CASTHLTSGRRDEQFF.